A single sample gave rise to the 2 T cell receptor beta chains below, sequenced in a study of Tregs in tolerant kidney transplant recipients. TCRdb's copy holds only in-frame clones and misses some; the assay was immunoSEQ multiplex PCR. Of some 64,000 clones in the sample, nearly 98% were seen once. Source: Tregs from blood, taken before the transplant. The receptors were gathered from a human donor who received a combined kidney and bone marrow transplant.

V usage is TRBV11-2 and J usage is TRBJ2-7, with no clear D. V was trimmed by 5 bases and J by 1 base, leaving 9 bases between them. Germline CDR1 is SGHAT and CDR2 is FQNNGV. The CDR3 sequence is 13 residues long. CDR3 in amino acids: CASSPEISYEQYF. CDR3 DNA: TGTGCCAGCAGCCCCGAGATTTCCTACGAGCAGTACTTC.

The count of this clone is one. CDR3 nucleotide sequence: TGCGCCAGCAGCTTCGGGGATCACTCCTACGAGCAGTACTTC. Translating it yields CASSFGDHSYEQYF. This chain connects TRBV5-1 to TRBJ2-7; weak D call: TRBD2 (5 bases). Germline lookup yields CDR1 SGHRS and CDR2 YFSETQ. The CDR3 covers 14 residues. V was clipped by 2 bases and J by 0 bases, with 9 bases between them.